This T cell receptor (beta chain) was captured by sequencing in a study of shared clonotypes between healthy human individuals. Background on the study: For every donor, three CD4 naive, three CD4 memory, two CD8 naive and one CD8 memory plates were used.

Study-wide results and limits: Despite large depth, sorted-subset datasets appeared incompletely sequenced. Naive subsets generally exceeded memory subsets in estimated richness.

J lost 5 bases, V lost 0 bases, and 11 bases had no gene match. Germline values: CDR1 LNHNV, CDR2 YYDKDF (reference sequence). The CDR3 sequence is 17 residues long. A word on this clone: What it binds is not known.

Repertoires were generated with immunoSEQ multiplex PCR, while TCRdb's copy carries only in-frame clones and drops some. The data contain millions of clones, approximately 90% of them singletons. The specimen sequenced was naive CD4+ T cells sorted from blood. Subset reported: CD45RA+ positively selected. The chain carries TRBV15 and TRBJ2-3; 7 nucleotides align to TRBD2. This sequence was found in a man aged 18 to 35 in good health. CDR3 coding DNA: TGTGCCACCAGCAGAGATGTGGTGCGGGGGAGGATAGATACGCAGTATTTT. Translation: CATSRDVVRGRIDTQYF. Variable domain in full (rest from reference TRBV15 and TRBJ2-3): DAMVIQNPRYQVTQFGKPVTLSCSQTLNHNVMYWYQQKSSQAPKLLFHYYDKDFNNEADTPDNFQSRRPNTSFCFLDIRSPGLGDTAMYLCATSRDVVRGRIDTQYFGPGTRLTVL.